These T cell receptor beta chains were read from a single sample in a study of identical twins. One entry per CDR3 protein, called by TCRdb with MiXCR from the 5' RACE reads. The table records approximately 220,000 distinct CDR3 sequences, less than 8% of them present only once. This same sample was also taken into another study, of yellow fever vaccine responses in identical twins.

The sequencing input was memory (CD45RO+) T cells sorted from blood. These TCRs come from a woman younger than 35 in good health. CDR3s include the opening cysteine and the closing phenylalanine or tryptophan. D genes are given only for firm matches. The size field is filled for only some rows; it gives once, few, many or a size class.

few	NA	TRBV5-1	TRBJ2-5	CASSPGGVGETQYF	TGCGCCAGCAGCCCTGGCGGGGTGGGGGAGACCCAGTACTTC
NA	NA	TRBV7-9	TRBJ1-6	CASSLARGDSYNSPLHF	TGTGCCAGCAGCTTAGCCAGGGGAGACTCCTATAATTCACCCCTCCACTTT
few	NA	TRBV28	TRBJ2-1	CASRPFRDYNEQFF	TGTGCCAGCCGCCCCTTCCGGGACTACAATGAGCAGTTCTTC
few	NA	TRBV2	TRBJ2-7	CASSVDSLPYF	TGTGCCAGCAGTGTGGACTCCCTACCGTATTTC
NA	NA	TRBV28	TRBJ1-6	CASSLSGLNNSPLHF	TGTGCCAGCAGTTTATCGGGTCTGAATAATTCACCCCTCCACTTT
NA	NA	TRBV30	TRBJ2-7	CAWSVTGAGEQYF	TGTGCCTGGAGTGTAACGGGGGCGGGGGAGCAGTACTTC
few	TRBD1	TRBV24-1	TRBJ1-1	CATSDGVTGGIGTEAFF	TGTGCCACCAGTGATGGGGTAACAGGGGGCATAGGCACTGAAGCTTTCTTT
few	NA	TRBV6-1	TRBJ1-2	CASTPGREEGYGYTF	TGTGCCAGCACTCCCGGTCGCGAAGAAGGCTATGGCTACACCTTC
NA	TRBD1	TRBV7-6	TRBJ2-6	CASSSPQQGETGANVLTF	TGTGCCAGCAGCTCGCCCCAACAGGGGGAAACTGGGGCCAACGTCCTGACTTTC
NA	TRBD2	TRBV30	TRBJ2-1	CAWSKGGGADNEQFF	TGTGCCTGGAGTAAAGGCGGGGGAGCGGACAATGAGCAGTTCTTC
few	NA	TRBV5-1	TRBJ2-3	CASSNEGADTQYF	TGCGCCAGCAGCAACGAGGGCGCAGATACGCAGTATTTT
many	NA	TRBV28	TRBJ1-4	CASSLSGAEEKLFF	TGTGCCAGCAGTTTATCAGGGGCGGAGGAAAAACTGTTTTTT
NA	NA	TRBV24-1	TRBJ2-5	CATSGPTSAETQYF	TGTGCCACCAGTGGCCCGACAAGCGCAGAGACCCAGTACTTC
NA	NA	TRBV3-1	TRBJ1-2	CASNLVGRSGYTF	TGTGCCAGCAACCTTGTCGGCAGGAGTGGCTACACCTTC
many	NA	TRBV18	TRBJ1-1	CASSPAAVDTEAFF	TGTGCCAGCTCACCGGCAGCGGTGGACACTGAAGCTTTCTTT
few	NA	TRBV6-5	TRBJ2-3	CASSYGREATDTQYF	TGTGCCAGCAGTTACGGCAGGGAGGCCACAGATACGCAGTATTTT
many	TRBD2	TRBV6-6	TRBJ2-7	CASKTSGGEQYF	TGTGCCAGCAAGACTAGCGGGGGCGAGCAGTACTTC
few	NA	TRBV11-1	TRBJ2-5	CASSLGEDTRNQETQYF	TGTGCCAGCAGCTTAGGTGAGGACACTCGCAACCAAGAGACCCAGTACTTC
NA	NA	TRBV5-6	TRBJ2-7	CASHPAIGDEQYF	TGTGCCAGCCATCCTGCTATCGGCGACGAGCAGTACTTC
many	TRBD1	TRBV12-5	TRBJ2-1	CASGPGQGALAEQFF	TGTGCTAGTGGACCCGGACAGGGGGCGCTTGCTGAGCAGTTCTTC
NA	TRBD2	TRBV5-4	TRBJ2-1	CATPKRGGSNEQFF	TGTGCGACACCTAAGCGGGGGGGTAGCAATGAGCAGTTCTTC
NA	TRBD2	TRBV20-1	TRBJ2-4	CSALSGVLRDDIQYF	TGCAGTGCTTTGAGCGGGGTCCTCCGGGATGACATTCAGTACTTC
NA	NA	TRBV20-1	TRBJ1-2	CSARDDSSYGYTF	TGCAGTGCTAGAGACGACAGCTCCTATGGCTACACCTTC
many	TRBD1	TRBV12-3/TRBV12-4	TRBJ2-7	CASKILGQGALMYF	TGTGCCAGCAAGATATTGGGCCAGGGGGCGCTTATGTACTTC
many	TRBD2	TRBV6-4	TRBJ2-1	CASSDSPGGSINEQFF	TGTGCCAGCAGTGACTCTCCGGGGGGGTCTATCAATGAGCAGTTCTTC
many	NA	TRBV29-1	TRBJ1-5	CSVGGGEQPQHF	TGCAGCGTTGGGGGGGGCGAGCAGCCCCAGCATTTT
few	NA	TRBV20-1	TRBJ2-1	CSAGGGRRPDNEQFF	TGCAGTGCAGGGGGCGGGAGAAGACCCGACAATGAGCAGTTCTTC
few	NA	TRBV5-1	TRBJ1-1	CASTLSDGRTEAFF	TGCGCCAGCACCCTTTCGGACGGCCGGACTGAAGCTTTCTTT
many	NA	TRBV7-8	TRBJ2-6	CASMASTGANVLTF	TGTGCCAGCATGGCGTCTACTGGGGCCAACGTCCTGACTTTC
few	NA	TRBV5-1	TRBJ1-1	CASSLGQGEAFF	TGCGCCAGCAGCTTGGGGCAGGGTGAAGCTTTCTTT
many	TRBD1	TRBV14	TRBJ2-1	CASSRIQGAGSYNEQFF	TGTGCCAGCAGCCGGATACAGGGGGCAGGATCCTACAATGAGCAGTTCTTC
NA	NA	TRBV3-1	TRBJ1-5	CASSRSTGGVNQPQHF	TGTGCCAGCAGCCGCAGTACGGGGGGCGTCAATCAGCCCCAGCATTTT
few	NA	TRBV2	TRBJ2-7	CASSGVSEQYF	TGTGCCAGCAGCGGGGTGAGCGAGCAGTACTTC
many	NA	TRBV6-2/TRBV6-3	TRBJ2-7	CASIPSARGGAYEQYF	TGTGCCAGCATCCCTTCCGCGAGGGGGGGAGCCTACGAGCAGTACTTC
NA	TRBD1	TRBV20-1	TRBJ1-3	CSARDLRQGDAGNTIYF	TGCAGTGCTAGAGATTTGAGGCAGGGGGACGCTGGAAACACCATATATTTT
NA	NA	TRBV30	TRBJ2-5	CAWIAGGSETQYF	TGTGCCTGGATCGCCGGGGGCTCTGAGACCCAGTACTTC
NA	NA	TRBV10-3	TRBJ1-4	CAIKGITNEKLFF	TGTGCCATCAAAGGGATAACTAATGAAAAACTGTTTTTT
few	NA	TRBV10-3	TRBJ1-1	CAISEGGAEAFF	TGTGCCATCAGTGAAGGGGGGGCTGAAGCTTTCTTT
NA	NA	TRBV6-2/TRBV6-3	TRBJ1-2	CASSLQGYGGYTF	TGTGCCAGCAGTCTACAGGGATACGGTGGCTACACCTTC
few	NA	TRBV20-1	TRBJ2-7	CSARDTFYEQYF	TGCAGTGCTCGGGACACGTTCTACGAGCAGTACTTC
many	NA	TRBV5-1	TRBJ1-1	CASSSDGRNTEAFF	TGCGCCAGCAGCTCGGACGGGAGGAACACTGAAGCTTTCTTT
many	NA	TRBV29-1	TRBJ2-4	CSVVGNIQYF	TGCAGCGTTGTTGGAAACATTCAGTACTTC
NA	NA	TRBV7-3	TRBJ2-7	CASSLTVGDYEQYF	TGTGCCAGCAGCTTAACAGTTGGAGACTACGAGCAGTACTTC
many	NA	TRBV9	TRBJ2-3	CASSPGDTDTQYF	TGTGCCAGCAGCCCTGGCGACACAGATACGCAGTATTTT
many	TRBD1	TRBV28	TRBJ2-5	CASSTGVSEETQYF	TGTGCCAGCAGTACAGGGGTATCGGAAGAGACCCAGTACTTC
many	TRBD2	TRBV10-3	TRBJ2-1	CAISDPRTSGENEQFF	TGTGCCATCAGTGATCCCCGGACTAGCGGAGAGAATGAGCAGTTCTTC
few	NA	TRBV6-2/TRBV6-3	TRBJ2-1	CASSGTGPPDNEQFF	TGTGCCAGCAGTGGAACCGGGCCGCCCGACAATGAGCAGTTCTTC
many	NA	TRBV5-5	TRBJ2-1	CASSLVINYNEQFF	TGTGCCAGCAGCTTGGTAATCAACTACAATGAGCAGTTCTTC
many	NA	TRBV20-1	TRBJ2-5	CSASGGEALETQYF	TGCAGTGCTAGTGGTGGGGAGGCTCTGGAGACCCAGTACTTC
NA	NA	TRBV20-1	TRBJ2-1	CSARTSYEQFF	TGCAGTGCTAGGACTAGTTATGAGCAGTTCTTC
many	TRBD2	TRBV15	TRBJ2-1	CATSRKRLAGNSYNEQFF	TGTGCCACCAGCAGGAAACGACTAGCGGGGAACTCCTACAATGAGCAGTTCTTC
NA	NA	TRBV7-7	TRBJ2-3	CASSPGYTDTQYF	TGTGCTAGCAGCCCAGGGTACACAGATACGCAGTATTTT
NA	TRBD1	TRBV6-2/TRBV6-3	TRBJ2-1	CASRSPPKGTGRNEQFF	TGTGCCAGCAGATCCCCTCCCAAGGGGACAGGGAGGAATGAGCAGTTCTTC
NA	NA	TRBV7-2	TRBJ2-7	CASSPLRVYEQYF	TGTGCCAGCAGCCCCCTAAGGGTCTACGAGCAGTACTTC